These T cell receptor beta chains were read from a single sample in a study of control samples from healthy donors and cancer patients. Sequenced by immunoSEQ multiplex PCR; TCRdb stores in-frame clones only, minus some. The repertoire holds about 80,000 clones, with about 88% as singletons. The specimen sequenced was blood. The source is a woman aged 60-70 years in good health. The CDR3 runs from the conserved cysteine through the conserved F or W. Fields, in order: D gene, V gene, clone size, J gene, CDR3 protein, CDR3 DNA. The D gene is left open where the match is weak. The size of a clone is reported for some rows only, either as once, few or many, or as a class for expanded clones.

NA	TRBV2	once	TRBJ1-5	CASSEWQGDDQPQHF	TGTGCCAGCAGTGAGTGGCAGGGTGACGATCAGCCCCAGCATTTT
TRBD2	TRBV9	once	TRBJ2-6	CASSVRGGLKSSGANVLTF	TGTGCCAGCAGCGTACGGGGAGGGCTAAAGAGTTCTGGGGCCAACGTCCTGACTTTC
NA	TRBV25-1	NA	TRBJ2-2	CASSESGVGLTGELFF	TGTGCCAGCAGTGAATCCGGCGTAGGTCTCACCGGGGAGCTGTTTTTT
TRBD2	TRBV11-2	NA	TRBJ2-7	CASSRSSGPLYEQYF	TGTGCCAGCAGCCGCTCTAGCGGGCCCCTCTACGAGCAGTACTTC
TRBD2	TRBV18	few	TRBJ2-3	CASSPPFSGGGTDTQYF	TGTGCCAGCTCACCACCCTTTAGCGGGGGGGGCACAGATACGCAGTATTTT
NA	TRBV11-2	NA	TRBJ2-5	CASARGETQYF	TGTGCCAGCGCAAGGGGAGAGACCCAGTACTTC
TRBD2	TRBV7-8	NA	TRBJ2-5	CASSLAGGVYQETQYF	TGTGCCAGCAGCTTAGCGGGGGGGGTCTACCAAGAGACCCAGTACTTC
TRBD1	TRBV6-5	NA	TRBJ2-2	CASSPDRANTGELFF	TGTGCCAGCAGCCCCGACAGGGCGAACACCGGGGAGCTGTTTTTT
TRBD1	TRBV18	NA	TRBJ1-6	CASSATGGASSPLHF	TGTGCCAGCTCCGCGACAGGGGGCGCGAGTTCACCCCTCCACTTT
NA	TRBV11-2	few	TRBJ2-1	CAFLEGDEQFF	TGTGCCTTCCTCGAGGGCGATGAGCAGTTCTTC
NA	TRBV2	NA	TRBJ2-3	CASSEALLVAQYF	TGTGCCAGCAGTGAAGCGCTGCTAGTTGCGCAGTATTTT
NA	TRBV19	NA	TRBJ1-5	CASSIDQPGEVNQPQHF	TGTGCCAGTAGTATCGATCAGCCGGGGGAAGTGAATCAGCCCCAGCATTTT
TRBD2	TRBV4-1	NA	TRBJ2-2	CASSQDGAGGGSTGELFF	TGCGCCAGCAGCCAAGATGGGGCGGGAGGGGGTTCCACCGGGGAGCTGTTTTTT
NA	TRBV15	NA	TRBJ2-3	CATSRAGKQVTQYF	TGTGCCACCAGCAGAGCTGGGAAACAGGTTACGCAGTATTTT
NA	TRBV7-8	NA	TRBJ2-5	CASSLDGIETQYF	TGTGCCAGCAGCTTAGATGGGATAGAGACCCAGTACTTC
NA	TRBV11-2	NA	TRBJ2-7	CASSLERPGIYEQYF	TGTGCCAGCAGCTTAGAAAGACCAGGGATCTACGAGCAGTACTTC
TRBD1	TRBV4-1	NA	TRBJ2-3	CASSRGQGEDTQYF	TGCGCCAGCAGCCGGGGACAGGGCGAGGATACGCAGTATTTT
NA	TRBV7-9	NA	TRBJ1-1	CASSFEGGTEAFF	TGTGCCAGCAGCTTTGAGGGGGGCACTGAAGCTTTCTTT
NA	TRBV5-4	NA	TRBJ2-2	CASRSGGRASTGELFF	TGTGCCAGCAGAAGTGGGGGGCGTGCGTCCACCGGGGAGCTGTTTTTT
NA	TRBV4-3	NA	TRBJ2-5	CASSQPDEETQYF	TGCGCCAGCAGCCAACCGGACGAAGAGACCCAGTACTTC
NA	TRBV4-3	NA	TRBJ1-4	CASSQDRGEKLFF	TGCGCCAGCAGCCAAGATCGAGGGGAAAAACTGTTTTTT
NA	TRBV28	NA	TRBJ1-2	CASSPTGSEGYTF	TGTGCCAGCAGTCCCACAGGGTCGGAGGGCTACACCTTC
NA	TRBV6-5	NA	TRBJ2-1	CASSVVSHNEQFF	TGTGCCAGCAGCGTTGTCAGTCACAATGAGCAGTTCTTC
NA	TRBV19	NA	TRBJ1-2	CASSIADSNYGYTF	TGTGCCAGTAGTATCGCGGACAGCAACTATGGCTACACCTTC
TRBD2	TRBV27	NA	TRBJ2-2	CASIRWAGAPGELFF	TGTGCCAGCATCAGATGGGCGGGAGCCCCAGGGGAGCTGTTTTTT
NA	TRBV7-9	NA	TRBJ1-2	CASSLDAGLSYGYTF	TGTGCCAGCAGCTTAGACGCAGGGTTGAGCTATGGCTACACCTTC
NA	TRBV7-9	once	TRBJ2-3	CASSLGLSTDTQYF	TGTGCCAGCAGCCTAGGACTGAGCACAGATACGCAGTATTTT
TRBD1	TRBV6-5	NA	TRBJ1-4	CASSTQDRVGEKLFF	TGTGCCAGCAGTACTCAGGACAGGGTTGGTGAAAAACTGTTTTTT
NA	TRBV5-6	few	TRBJ1-5	CASSLRGDFSNQPQHF	TGTGCCAGCAGCTTGAGAGGGGATTTCAGCAATCAGCCCCAGCATTTT
TRBD2	TRBV10-3	NA	TRBJ2-7	CAIRGTSGTYEQYF	TGTGCCATCAGGGGGACTAGCGGAACCTACGAGCAGTACTTC
NA	TRBV7-9	NA	TRBJ2-5	CASSAMERETQYF	TGTGCCAGCAGCGCGATGGAGCGGGAGACCCAGTACTTC
TRBD2	TRBV5-4	NA	TRBJ2-3	CASSPAGLAGSTDTQYF	TGTGCCAGCAGCCCTGCGGGGCTAGCGGGTAGCACAGATACGCAGTATTTT
NA	TRBV5-6	NA	TRBJ1-1	CASSVGSGEAFF	TGTGCCAGCAGCGTCGGAAGCGGTGAAGCTTTCTTT
TRBD2	TRBV7-2	few	TRBJ2-1	CASSRTSGSGNNEQFF	TGTGCCAGCAGCCGGACTAGCGGGAGTGGCAACAATGAGCAGTTCTTC
TRBD2	TRBV4-2	NA	TRBJ2-7	CASSQEGAGRGEQYF	TGTGCCAGCAGCCAAGAAGGGGCAGGGAGGGGCGAGCAGTACTTC
NA	TRBV5-4	NA	TRBJ2-6	CASSYQGTGANVLTF	TGTGCCAGCAGCTACCAGGGTACTGGGGCCAACGTCCTGACTTTC
TRBD2	TRBV7-8	NA	TRBJ2-5	CASSLAEIQETQYF	TGTGCCAGCAGCCTAGCGGAGATCCAAGAGACCCAGTACTTC
NA	TRBV5-1	NA	TRBJ2-2	CASSFARGSGELFF	TGCGCCAGCAGCTTTGCCCGGGGGTCCGGGGAGCTGTTTTTT
NA	TRBV2	NA	TRBJ1-1	CASSEALRQTEAFF	TGTGCCAGCAGTGAAGCGCTCAGGCAAACTGAAGCTTTCTTT
NA	TRBV28	NA	TRBJ2-3	CASSLGPLSDTQYF	TGTGCCAGCAGTTTAGGCCCACTTTCAGATACGCAGTATTTT
NA	TRBV6-5	NA	TRBJ2-2	CASSYYHREDRGAVF	TGTGCCAGCAGTTACTATCACAGGGAGGACCGGGGAGCTGTTTTT
TRBD1	TRBV19	NA	TRBJ2-5	CASSRVTGGKETQYF	TGTGCCAGTAGCCGAGTGACAGGGGGTAAAGAGACCCAGTACTTC
TRBD2	TRBV6-5	NA	TRBJ2-1	CASSITSAYNEQFF	TGTGCCAGCAGTATCACTAGCGCCTACAATGAGCAGTTCTTC
NA	TRBV24-1	NA	TRBJ1-3	CATRGYGEPSSSGNTIYF	TGTGCCACCAGGGGGTATGGAGAGCCATCGTCCTCTGGAAACACCATATATTTT
NA	TRBV21-1	NA	TRBJ1-5	CARNPGDNQPQHF	TGTGCCAGGAATCCGGGAGATAATCAGCCCCAGCATTTT
NA	TRBV6-2/TRBV6-3	few	TRBJ1-1	CASSLPQGSGNTEAFF	TGTGCCAGCAGTTTGCCCCAGGGTTCAGGGAACACTGAAGCTTTCTTT
TRBD1	TRBV28	NA	TRBJ2-3	CASSLGQGTTDTQYF	TGTGCCAGCAGTTTAGGACAGGGCACGACAGATACGCAGTATTTT
TRBD1	TRBV19	NA	TRBJ2-3	CASSIQGQIGTQYF	TGTGCCAGTAGTATTCAGGGACAGATCGGTACGCAGTATTTT
TRBD2	TRBV27	NA	TRBJ2-5	CASSFSGGETQYF	TGTGCCAGCAGTTTTAGCGGGGGTGAGACCCAGTACTTC
NA	TRBV6-5	NA	TRBJ1-3	CASLRQGGGNTIYF	TGTGCCAGCCTCCGCCAGGGTGGTGGAAACACCATATATTTT
NA	TRBV5-1	NA	TRBJ2-3	CASSYGIASTDTQYF	TGCGCCAGCAGCTACGGTATAGCTAGCACAGATACGCAGTATTTT
NA	TRBV19	NA	TRBJ2-7	CASSFLAGSSYEQYF	TGTGCCAGTAGTTTCTTGGCGGGAAGCTCCTACGAGCAGTACTTC
NA	TRBV6-2/TRBV6-3	NA	TRBJ1-2	CASSYPRTVWDYGYTF	TGTGCCAGCAGTTACCCTAGGACAGTTTGGGACTATGGCTACACCTTC